The 20 T cell receptor beta chains listed next were all sequenced from one sample in a study of blood T cell repertoires in COVID-19. This table comes from immunoSEQ multiplex PCR, and its TCRdb copy is limited to in-frame clones, with some not included. This table holds about 400,000 clones, approximately 86% found once. Sequencing was performed on peripheral blood. All receptors come from an older woman with COVID-19, enrolled during active disease.

This chain connects TRBV11-3 to TRBJ2-1; TRBD1 might be the D (5 bases). The CDR3 extends over 17 amino acids. The ends were cut back, 1 base at V and 0 bases at J, with 13 bases in the middle. Germline CDR1 and CDR2: SGHNT and YENEEA. This CDR3 reads CASSLGVGPRSYNEQFF. For the CDR3, the DNA is TGTGCCAGCAGCTTAGGAGTGGGGCCCCGCTCCTACAATGAGCAGTTCTTC.

This sequence joins TRBV7-2 and TRBJ1-1; D remains unclear. The CDR3 spans 13 residues. V shed 4 bases and J shed 2 bases, with 8 bases lying between them. Germline CDR1 SGHTA, CDR2 FQGNSA. CDR3 in DNA: TGTGCCAGCAGCTCGATGACTAACACTGAAGCTTTCTTT. Translated, it gives CASSSMTNTEAFF. Based on the CDR3 plus reference TRBV7-2 and TRBJ1-1, the full variable domain is GAGVSQSPSNKVTEKGKDVELRCDPISGHTALYWYRQSLGQGLEFLIYFQGNSAPDKSGLPSDRFSAERTGGSVSTLTIQRTQQEDSAVYLCASSSMTNTEAFFGQGTRLTVV.

This chain uses TRBV4-1 with TRBJ2-1; 9 bases are a match to TRBD1. V lost 2 bases to trimming and J lost 10 bases; unmatched junction nucleotides: 9. CDR1 is MGHRA and CDR2 is YSYEKL in the germline V gene. This CDR3 is 15 amino acids long. The CDR3 nucleotides are TGCGCCAGCAGCCAACGAGGGACAGGGCAAGGGGAGCAGTTCTTC. Encoded protein: CASSQRGTGQGEQFF.

The table lists this clone with a count of one. The V and J genes are TRBV3-1 (or the pseudogene TRBV3-2) and TRBJ2-3; 7 nucleotides agree with TRBD1. This CDR3 has 15 amino acids. Germline CDR1 LGHDT, CDR2 YNNKEL (reference sequence). Unmatched junction bases numbered 4, after V lost 2 bases and J lost 2 bases. CDR3 region: CASSQRDSFTDTQYF. The CDR3 DNA reads as TGTGCCAGCAGCCAACGGGACAGCTTCACAGATACGCAGTATTTT.

V gene TRBV6-6 combines with J gene TRBJ2-1; perhaps TRBD1 as D (6 bases). The CDR3 is 14 amino acids. The germline V and J ends were trimmed by 2 bases and 11 bases, with 16 bases remaining between them. Germline V gene sequence: CDR1 MNHNY, CDR2 SVGAGI (reference sequence). For the CDR3, the DNA is TGTGCCAGCAGTTACGATGACAGGTCCTTTAAGCAGTTCTTC. Translation gives CASSYDDRSFKQFF.

V gene TRBV3-1 (or the pseudogene TRBV3-2) combines with J gene TRBJ1-1; 7 bases agree with TRBD1. The CDR3 sequence is 11 residues long. V lost 3 bases and J lost 10; bases outside the gene matches: 2. Looked up from germline, CDR1 is LGHDT and CDR2 is YNNKEL (reference sequence). CDR3 sequence (DNA): TGTGCCAGCAGCCAGACAGGGCCAGCTTTCTTT. Translated, it gives CASSQTGPAFF.

This rearrangement joins TRBV19 to TRBJ2-7, with 13 bases matching TRBD2. CDR1 and CDR2 (germline): LNHDA, SQIVND (reference sequence). The CDR3 runs to 16 residues. The trim removed 5 bases at V and 5 bases at J, leaving 9 bases unmatched. DNA for the CDR3: TGTGCCAGTAGTCCTCAGGGGACTAGCGGGACTCACGAGCAGTACTTC. Amino acids: CASSPQGTSGTHEQYF.

The chain carries TRBV7-3 and TRBJ2-3; the match to TRBD2 covers 7 bases. Trimming took 5 bases from V and 3 from J; bases not matched to a gene: 14. Per the germline V gene, CDR1 is SGHTA and CDR2 is FQGTGA. The CDR3 length is 17 residues. As DNA, the CDR3 is TGTGCCAGCAGCGGGACTATACCTCCTGAATGGACAGATACGCAGTATTTT. Residues: CASSGTIPPEWTDTQYF.

The chain couples TRBV13 to TRBJ2-7; possibly TRBD1 for D (5 bases). There are 13 residues in the CDR3. V dropped 5 bases and J dropped 2 bases, with 10 bases sitting between them. The germline V gene encodes CDR1 PRHDT and CDR2 FYEKMQ (reference sequence). This chain's CDR3 is CASSVGPPYEQYF. In DNA, the CDR3 is TGTGCCAGCAGCGTGGGGCCCCCCTACGAGCAGTACTTC.

V gene TRBV5-4 combines with J gene TRBJ2-7, with a possible D match to TRBD2 (5 bases). The V gene lost 3 bases and the J gene lost 3 bases, with 16 bases spanning the gap. The CDR3 totals 15 residues. The germline V gene has CDR1 SGHNT and CDR2 YYREEE (reference sequence). In nucleotides, the CDR3 is TGTGCCAGCAGCTCCCGGGAATTTTCTTTCTACGAGCAGTACTTC. Translation gives CASSSREFSFYEQYF.

This chain links TRBV30 with TRBJ2-7, with D uncertain. Trimming pared 2 bases from V and 12 bases from J, leaving 26 bases between. The CDR3 spans 15 residues. Per germline, CDR1 GTSNPN and CDR2 SVGIG (reference sequence). CDR3 sequence reads: CAWSTPGQFLRWVYF. The CDR3 bases are TGTGCCTGGAGTACCCCTGGGCAGTTCCTACGATGGGTGTACTTC. Using reference TRBV30 and TRBJ2-7 for the parts outside the CDR3, the full variable domain is SQTIHQWPATLVQPVGSPLSLECTVEGTSNPNLYWYRQAAGRGLQLLFYSVGIGQISSEVPQNLSASRPQDRQFILSSKKLLLSDSGFYLCAWSTPGQFLRWVYFGPGTRLTVT.

J is TRBJ1-1 and V is TRBV3-1 (or the pseudogene TRBV3-2); 8 positions match TRBD1. This CDR3 spans 15 amino acids. CDR1 is LGHDT, CDR2 YNNKEL, per germline (reference sequence). V lost 4 bases, J lost 1 base, and 5 bases stayed unmatched. The CDR3 loop reads CASSRPGTGNTEAFF. DNA of the CDR3: TGTGCCAGCAGCCGTCCCGGGACAGGGAACACTGAAGCTTTCTTT.

The chain joins TRBV29-1 to TRBJ1-2; the D is unclear. Germline V gene sequence: CDR1 SQVTM, CDR2 ANQGSEA. Between the trimmed V and J ends, which lost 4 bases and 4 bases, there was a span of 13 bases. The CDR3 contains 13 residues. In nucleotides, the CDR3 is TGCAGCGTTGGCAAGGGAGACTTCTATGGCTACACCTTC. This translates into CSVGKGDFYGYTF.

This clone has a handful of counts. The chain employs TRBV30 and TRBJ2-2; TRBD2 matches 8 bases. Trimming took 0 bases from V and 7 from J; bases not matched to a gene: 7. CDR1 is GTSNPN, CDR2 SVGIG, per germline (reference sequence). This CDR3 has 15 residues. DNA of the CDR3: TGTGCCTGGAGTGTGGGCGGGACTAGAGACGGGGAGCTGTTTTTT. Amino acids: CAWSVGGTRDGELFF.

The V gene is TRBV7-2, the J gene TRBJ2-2; D remains unclear. Germline values: CDR1 SGHTA, CDR2 FQGNSA. The V end lost 1 base, the J end lost 0 bases, and 9 bases lay between the germline ends. The CDR3 covers 16 residues. The DNA for the CDR3 is TGTGCCAGCAGCTTAGTGGCCTCCGCGAACACCGGGGAGCTGTTTTTT. Translated: CASSLVASANTGELFF.

The chain joins TRBV5-1 to TRBJ1-1, with D possibly TRBD1 on 6 matching bases. This CDR3 has 15 amino acids. CDR1 is SGHRS and CDR2 is YFSETQ in the germline V gene. Trimming took 1 base from V and 0 from J, leaving 10 bases between them. The CDR3 spells CASSLTAGVNTEAFF. In DNA form, the CDR3 reads TGCGCCAGCAGCTTGACGGCAGGGGTGAACACTGAAGCTTTCTTT.

V usage is TRBV5-4 and J usage is TRBJ2-5; unclear D gene. V lost 2 bases, J lost 3 bases, and 2 bases lay in between. The germline gives CDR1 SGHNT, CDR2 YYREEE (reference sequence). The CDR3 sequence is 11 residues long. The CDR3 spells CASSFKETQYF. In DNA, the CDR3 is TGTGCCAGCAGCTTTAAAGAGACCCAGTACTTC.

The chain has TRBV14 and TRBJ1-2; 10 bases agree with TRBD1. The CDR3 runs to 15 residues. Per germline, CDR1 SGHDN and CDR2 FVKESK. V lost 4 bases and J lost 5; bases outside the gene matches: 7. The CDR3 sequence is CASSPPGTGAYGYTF. The CDR3 bases are TGTGCCAGCAGCCCCCCGGGGACAGGGGCTTATGGCTACACCTTC.

This sequence joins TRBV5-4 and TRBJ2-1, with 11 bases aligning to TRBD2. CDR3 length: 16 amino acids. Germline V gene lookup returns CDR1 SGHNT and CDR2 YYREEE (reference sequence). The J segment lost 10 bases and the V segment lost 4 bases, leaving 13 bases of the junction unmatched. CDR3 sequence reads: CASSPELAGGQGEQFF. CDR3 nucleotides: TGTGCCAGCAGCCCGGAATTAGCGGGGGGGCAAGGGGAGCAGTTCTTC.

This chain's CDR3 is CASSPKTGGDNIQYF. The CDR3 region has the DNA TGTGCCAGCAGCCCGAAGACAGGGGGAGACAACATTCAGTACTTC. The chain couples TRBV9 to TRBJ2-4; TRBD1 matches 9 bases. Germline CDR1 SGDLS, CDR2 YYNGEE. Trimming removed 4 bases from V and 7 bases from J; junction bases left unmatched: 9. The CDR3 has 15 amino acids.